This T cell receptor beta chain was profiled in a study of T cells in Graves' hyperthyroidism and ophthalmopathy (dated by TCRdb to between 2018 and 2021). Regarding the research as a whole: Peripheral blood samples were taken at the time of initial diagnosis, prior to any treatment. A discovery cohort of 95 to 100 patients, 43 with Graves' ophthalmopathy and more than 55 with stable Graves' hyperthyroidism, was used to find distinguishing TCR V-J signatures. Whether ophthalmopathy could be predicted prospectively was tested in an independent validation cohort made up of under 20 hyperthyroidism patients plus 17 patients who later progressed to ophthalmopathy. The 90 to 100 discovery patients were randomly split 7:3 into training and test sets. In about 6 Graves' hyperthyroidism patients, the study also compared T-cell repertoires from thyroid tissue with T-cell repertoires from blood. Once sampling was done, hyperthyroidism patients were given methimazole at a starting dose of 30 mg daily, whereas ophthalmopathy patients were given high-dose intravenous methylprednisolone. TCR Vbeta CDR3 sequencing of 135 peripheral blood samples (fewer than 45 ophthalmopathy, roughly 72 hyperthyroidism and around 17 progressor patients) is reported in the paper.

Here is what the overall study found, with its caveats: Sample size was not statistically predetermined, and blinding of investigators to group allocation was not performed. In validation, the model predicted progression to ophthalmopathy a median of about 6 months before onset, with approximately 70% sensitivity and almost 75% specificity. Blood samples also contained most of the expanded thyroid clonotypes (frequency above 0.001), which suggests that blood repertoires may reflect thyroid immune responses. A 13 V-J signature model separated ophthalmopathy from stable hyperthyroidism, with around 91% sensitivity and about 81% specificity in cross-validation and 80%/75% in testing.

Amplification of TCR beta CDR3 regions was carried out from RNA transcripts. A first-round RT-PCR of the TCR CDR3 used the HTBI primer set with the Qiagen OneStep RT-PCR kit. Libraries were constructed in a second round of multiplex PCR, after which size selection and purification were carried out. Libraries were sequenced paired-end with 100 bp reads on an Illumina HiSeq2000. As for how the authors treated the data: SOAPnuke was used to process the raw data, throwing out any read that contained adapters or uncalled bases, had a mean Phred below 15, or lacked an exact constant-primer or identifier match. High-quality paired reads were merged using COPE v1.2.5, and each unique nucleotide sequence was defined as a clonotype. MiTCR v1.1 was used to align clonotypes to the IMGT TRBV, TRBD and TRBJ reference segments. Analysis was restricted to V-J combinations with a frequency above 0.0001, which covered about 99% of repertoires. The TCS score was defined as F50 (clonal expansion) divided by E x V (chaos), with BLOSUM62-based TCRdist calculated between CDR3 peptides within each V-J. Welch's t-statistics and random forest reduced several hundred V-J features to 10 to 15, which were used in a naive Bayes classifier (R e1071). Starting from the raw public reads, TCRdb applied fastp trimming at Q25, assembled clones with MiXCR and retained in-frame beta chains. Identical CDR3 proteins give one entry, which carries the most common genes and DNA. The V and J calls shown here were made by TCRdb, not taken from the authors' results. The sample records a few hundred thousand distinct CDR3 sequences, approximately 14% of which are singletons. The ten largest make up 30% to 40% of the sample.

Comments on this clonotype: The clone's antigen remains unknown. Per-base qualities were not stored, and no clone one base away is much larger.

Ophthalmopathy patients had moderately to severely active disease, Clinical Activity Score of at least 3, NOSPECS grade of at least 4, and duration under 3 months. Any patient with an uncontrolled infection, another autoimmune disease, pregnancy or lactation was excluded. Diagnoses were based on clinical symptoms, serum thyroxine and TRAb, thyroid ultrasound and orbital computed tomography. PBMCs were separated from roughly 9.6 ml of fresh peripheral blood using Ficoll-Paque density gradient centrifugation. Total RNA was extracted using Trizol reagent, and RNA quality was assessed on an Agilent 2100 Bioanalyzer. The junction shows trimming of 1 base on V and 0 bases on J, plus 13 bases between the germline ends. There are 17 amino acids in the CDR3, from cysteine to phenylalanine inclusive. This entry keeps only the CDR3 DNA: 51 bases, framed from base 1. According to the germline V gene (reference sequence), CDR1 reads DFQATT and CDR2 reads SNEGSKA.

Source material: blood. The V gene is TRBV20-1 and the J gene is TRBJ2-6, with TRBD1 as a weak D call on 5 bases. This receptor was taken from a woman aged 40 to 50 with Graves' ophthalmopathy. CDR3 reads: CSARGRGRNSGANVLTF. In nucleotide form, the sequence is TGCAGTGCTAGAGGAAGGGGCAGAAACTCTGGGGCCAACGTCCTGACTTTC.